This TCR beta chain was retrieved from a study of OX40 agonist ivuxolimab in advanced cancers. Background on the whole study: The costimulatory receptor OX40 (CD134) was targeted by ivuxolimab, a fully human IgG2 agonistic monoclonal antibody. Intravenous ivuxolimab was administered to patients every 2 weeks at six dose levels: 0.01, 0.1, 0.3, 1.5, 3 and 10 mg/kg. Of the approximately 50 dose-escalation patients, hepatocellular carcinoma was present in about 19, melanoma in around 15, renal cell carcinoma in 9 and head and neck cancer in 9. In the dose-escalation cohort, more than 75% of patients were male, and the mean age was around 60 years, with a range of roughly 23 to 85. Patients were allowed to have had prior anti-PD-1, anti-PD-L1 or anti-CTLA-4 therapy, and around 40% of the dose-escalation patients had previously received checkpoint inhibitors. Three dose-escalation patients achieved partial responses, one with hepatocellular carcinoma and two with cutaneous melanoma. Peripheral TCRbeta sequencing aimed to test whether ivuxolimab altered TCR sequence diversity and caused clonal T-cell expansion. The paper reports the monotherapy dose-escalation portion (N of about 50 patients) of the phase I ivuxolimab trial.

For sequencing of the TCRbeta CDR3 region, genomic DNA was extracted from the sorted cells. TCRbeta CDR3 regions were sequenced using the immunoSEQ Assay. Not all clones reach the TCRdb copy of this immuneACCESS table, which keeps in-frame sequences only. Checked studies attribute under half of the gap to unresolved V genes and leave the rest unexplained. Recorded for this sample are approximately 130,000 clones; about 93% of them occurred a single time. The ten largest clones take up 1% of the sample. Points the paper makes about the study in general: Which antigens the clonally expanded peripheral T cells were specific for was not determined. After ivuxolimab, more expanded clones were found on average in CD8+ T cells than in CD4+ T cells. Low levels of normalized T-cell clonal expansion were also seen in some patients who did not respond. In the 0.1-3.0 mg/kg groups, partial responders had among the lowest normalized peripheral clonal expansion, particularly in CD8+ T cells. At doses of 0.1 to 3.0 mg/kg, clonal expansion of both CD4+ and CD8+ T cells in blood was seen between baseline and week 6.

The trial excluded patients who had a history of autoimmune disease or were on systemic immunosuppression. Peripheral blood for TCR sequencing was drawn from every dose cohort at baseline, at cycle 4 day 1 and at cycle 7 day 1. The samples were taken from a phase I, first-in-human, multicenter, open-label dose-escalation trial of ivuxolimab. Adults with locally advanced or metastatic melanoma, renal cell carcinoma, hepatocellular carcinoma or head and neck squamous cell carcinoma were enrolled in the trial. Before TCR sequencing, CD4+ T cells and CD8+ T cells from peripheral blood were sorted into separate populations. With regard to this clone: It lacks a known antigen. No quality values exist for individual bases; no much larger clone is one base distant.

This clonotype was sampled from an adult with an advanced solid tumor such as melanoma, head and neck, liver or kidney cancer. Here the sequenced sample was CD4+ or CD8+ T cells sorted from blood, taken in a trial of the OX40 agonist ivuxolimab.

The DNA reads as follows: TGCAGCGTTCGAAGAACAGCCCCTAGCACAGATACGCAGTATTTT. Its translation reads: CSVRRTAPSTDTQYF. This chain is built from TRBV29-1 and TRBJ2-3, with no confident D gene call. Including the terminal cysteine and phenylalanine, the CDR3 comprises 15 residues. Only the CDR3 region is kept as DNA, spanning 45 bases read in frame from base 1. V drops 5 bases and J drops 0 bases, leaving 15 bases in between. The germline V gene specifies SQVTM as CDR1 and ANQGSEA as CDR2.